One sample yielded the 2 T cell receptor beta chains listed below, sequenced in a study of T cell responses to AZD1222 COVID-19 vaccine. Only in-frame clones appear in the TCRdb table, and some are missing; sequencing was by immunoSEQ multiplex PCR. The sample lists around 270,000 clones, roughly 93% occurring once. The sample consisted of peripheral blood, taken 28 days after the second AZD1222 dose. Every receptor here comes from an adult who received the AZD1222 COVID-19 vaccine.

The sample holds one count of this clone. The chain joins TRBV18 to TRBJ2-7; D gene uncertain. CDR1 and CDR2 (germline): KGHSH, LQKENI. This CDR3 has 14 residues. V was shortened by 2 bases and J by 4 bases, with 12 bases between the two germline ends. CDR3: CASSPVTRVYEQYF. The CDR3, as DNA: TGTGCCAGCTCACCAGTGACCCGGGTTTACGAGCAGTACTTC.

The gene calls are TRBV2 and TRBJ2-7; D might be TRBD2 (6 bases). CDR3 length: 18 residues. Trimming took 7 bases from V and 1 from J, leaving 26 bases between them. Germline loops: CDR1 SNHLY, CDR2 FYNNEI. CDR3 protein: CASKRQSGSRKSSYEQYF. The CDR3 DNA follows: TGTGCCAGCAAACGACAGAGCGGGTCCCGTAAATCGTCCTACGAGCAGTACTTC.